The next 13 T cell receptor beta chains were all read from a single sample in a study of cytomegalovirus exposure and HLA in healthy donors. Both 60 Vbeta primers and 13 Jbeta primers went into the PCR. The data were produced by immunoSEQ multiplex PCR, yet TCRdb's version contains in-frame clones alone and is incomplete. The table has 100,000 to 150,000 clones, over 60% seen once. Input material: PBMCs. The receptors derive from a woman in her thirties or forties in good health and CMV-seropositive.

J is TRBJ1-2 and V is TRBV2; D is unresolved. Trimming removed 11 bases at V and 7 bases at J, with 20 bases between. The CDR3 spans 13 residues. Per the germline V gene, CDR1 is SNHLY and CDR2 is FYNNEI. DNA of the CDR3: TGTGCCGGCCAAGACGCGCGCAGCGGTGGCTACACCTTC. Translating gives CAGQDARSGGYTF.

This clone was counted a few times. The rearrangement uses TRBV7-9 and TRBJ2-1; 9 bases are shared with TRBD2. This CDR3 is built from 17 residues. V lost 5 bases to trimming and J lost 5 bases; unmatched junction nucleotides: 13. In germline, CDR1 is SEHNR, CDR2 FQNEAQ (reference sequence). The CDR3 DNA follows: TGTGCCAGCAGCAGTATCCGGCGACTAGCGGCGAACAATGAGCAGTTCTTC. Protein sequence: CASSSIRRLAANNEQFF.

This clone was detected only a few times. The sample holds other DNA sequences that translate to the same CDR3. CDR3 nucleotide sequence: TGTGCCAGCAGCCCCGGACAGGGCTATGGCTACACCTTC. This gives the protein CASSPGQGYGYTF. This rearrangement joins TRBV7-3 to TRBJ1-2, with TRBD1 identical over 8 bases. The CDR3 extends over 13 amino acids. CDR1 is SGHTA, CDR2 FQGTGA, per germline. V shed 5 bases, J shed 4 bases, and the junction held 3 bases outside the gene matches.

The gene calls are TRBV7-3 and TRBJ1-2; 7 positions match TRBD1. V gave up 5 bases and J gave up 3 bases; unmatched junction bases: 6. This CDR3 is built from 14 residues. Germline loops: CDR1 SGHTA, CDR2 FQGTGA. Written as DNA, the CDR3 is TGTGCCAGCAGCCCCCAGGGGGGCGACTATGGCTACACCTTC. This translates into CASSPQGGDYGYTF.

The chain employs TRBV25-1 and TRBJ2-5; D perhaps matches TRBD1 (6 bases). With the DNA end fitting TRBJ2-7 better, the J assignment may be wrong. The CDR3 totals 12 residues. Germline V gene sequence: CDR1 MGHDK, CDR2 SYGVNS. CDR3 in amino acids: CASSLDSYEQYF. The CDR3 region has the DNA TGTGCCAGCAGTCTGGACAGCTACGAGCAGTACTTC.

V usage is TRBV2 and J usage is TRBJ2-7; D might be TRBD2 (7 bases). V was pared by 7 bases and J by 5 bases, with 15 bases between. Germline V gives CDR1 SNHLY, CDR2 FYNNEI. The CDR3 spans 13 residues. CDR3 loop: CASKGGGQDEQYF. CDR3 coding DNA: TGTGCCAGCAAGGGAGGGGGGCAAGACGAGCAGTACTTC.

V and J are TRBV6-5 and TRBJ1-2, with D possibly TRBD1 on 6 matching bases. Germline values: CDR1 MNHEY, CDR2 SVGAGI. The V end lost 6 bases, the J end lost 0 bases, and 11 bases lay between the germline ends. This CDR3 is built from 14 residues. The CDR3 bases are TGTGCCAGCAGCCGGGACATAGCTAACTATGGCTACACCTTC. It is translated as CASSRDIANYGYTF.

The V call is TRBV7-9, the J call TRBJ2-5; D call uncertain. In germline, CDR1 is SEHNR, CDR2 FQNEAQ (reference sequence). The CDR3 length is 12 residues. The V gene lost 5 bases and the J gene lost 8 bases, with 12 bases spanning the gap. The CDR3 loop is CASSPVAGTQYF. CDR3 bases: TGTGCCAGCAGCCCGGTAGCCGGAACCCAGTACTTC. The whole variable domain, remainder taken from reference TRBV7-9 and TRBJ2-5, is DTGVSQNPRHKITKRGQNVTFRCDPISEHNRLYWYRQTLGQGPEFLTYFQNEAQLEKSRLLSDRFSAERPKGSFSTLEIQRTEQGDSAMYLCASSPVAGTQYFGPGTRLLVL.

The gene calls are TRBV28 and TRBJ2-7; 7 nucleotides agree with TRBD2. Germline CDR1 MDHEN, CDR2 SYDVKM. This CDR3 comprises 14 residues. The J segment lost 6 bases and the V segment lost 5 bases, leaving 10 bases of the junction unmatched. The CDR3 region has the DNA TGTGCCAGCAGTATACTAGCGACTAAAGGCGAGCAGTACTTC. This sequence encodes CASSILATKGEQYF.

V is TRBV10-3 and J is TRBJ2-5; D not resolved. The ends were cut back, 0 bases at V and 5 bases at J, with 10 bases in the middle. The CDR3 sequence is 14 residues long. Per germline, CDR1 ENHRY and CDR2 SYGVKD. CDR3: CAISESKVGETQYF. The CDR3 DNA reads as TGTGCCATCAGTGAGTCAAAGGTGGGCGAGACCCAGTACTTC.

This clone appeared a single time. This chain links TRBV5-1 with TRBJ1-2; TRBD1 agrees at 9 bases. J gave up 3 bases and V 0 bases, and 9 bases lay outside the gene matches. This CDR3 has 17 residues. Germline V CDR1 and CDR2: SGHRS, YFSETQ. Here the CDR3 DNA reads TGCGCCAGCAGCTTGGCCCCTCCGACAGGGGGTGACTATGGCTACACCTTC. Translated, it gives CASSLAPPTGGDYGYTF.

Regarding this clone: A junction boundary mismatches the germline segment, possibly from a read error. The rearrangement joins TRBV7-6 to TRBJ2-1; D gene unclear. In germline, CDR1 is SGHVS, CDR2 FNYEAQ. The CDR3 covers 19 residues. CDR3 sequence: CASSLEPNFIGVVYNGQFF. The CDR3 region has the DNA TGTGCCAGCAGCTTAGAACCTAACTTCATCGGAGTAGTTTACAATGGGCAGTTCTTC.

V usage is TRBV28 and J usage is TRBJ1-1, with D perhaps TRBD1 (5 bases). This CDR3 region has 15 residues. Trimming cost V 3 bases and J 2 bases, with 13 bases left between them. Per germline, CDR1 MDHEN and CDR2 SYDVKM. CDR3 coding DNA: TGTGCCAGCAGTTTGTCCGCTCAGGGAAACACTGAAGCTTTCTTT. Amino acid sequence: CASSLSAQGNTEAFF.